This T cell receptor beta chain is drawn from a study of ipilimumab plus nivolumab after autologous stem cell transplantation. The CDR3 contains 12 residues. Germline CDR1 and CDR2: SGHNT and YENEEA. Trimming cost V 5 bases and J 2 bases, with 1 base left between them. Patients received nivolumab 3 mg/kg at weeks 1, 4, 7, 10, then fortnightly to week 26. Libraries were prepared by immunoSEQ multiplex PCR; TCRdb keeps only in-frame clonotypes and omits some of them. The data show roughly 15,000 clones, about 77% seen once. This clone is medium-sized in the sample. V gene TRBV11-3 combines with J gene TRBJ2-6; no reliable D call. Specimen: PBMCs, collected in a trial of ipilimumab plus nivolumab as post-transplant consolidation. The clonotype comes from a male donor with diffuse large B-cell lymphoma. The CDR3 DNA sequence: TGTGCCAGCAGCCCTGGGGCCAACGTCCTGACTTTC. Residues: CASSPGANVLTF.